The text below deals with one T cell receptor (beta chain). Its specificity is unknown. Overall study results and limits: In terms of TCR gene usage, tumor memory CD4+ T cells clustered together with blood and lymph node memory CD4+ cells, as well as with lymph node naive CD4+ cells. Greatest tumor Treg TCR overlap was with tumor naive CD4+ cells.

A single record per CDR3 protein comes from TCRdb applying MiXCR to the 5' RACE reads. The repertoire holds 6,000 or so distinct CDR3 sequences, with roughly 59% as singletons. This receptor was identified in a female donor with breast cancer. What was sequenced was naive CD4+ T cells sorted from blood. Subset: naive CD4+ T cells, CD4+CD45RA+CD25-.

CDR3 nucleotide sequence: TGCAGTGCTAATTTCAGGCCTTTTTCTGAAGCTTTCTTT. Its protein product is CSANFRPFSEAFF. V gene TRBV20-1 combines with J gene TRBJ1-1; no firm D call. The CDR3 runs 13 residues. The germline V gene encodes CDR1 DFQATT and CDR2 SNEGSKA (reference sequence). Trimming cost V 4 bases and J 6 bases, with 15 bases left between them.